These T cell receptor beta chains were read from a single sample in a study of T-cell reconstitution after alpha-beta-depleted transplantation in children. TCRdb re-called the PCR reads with MiXCR, one entry per CDR3 protein. The sample has 300,000 or so distinct CDR3 sequences, around 9.6% seen once. The sample in question was PBMCs from the stem cell graft donor, obtained from the stem cell graft. These receptors were obtained from a human donor who donated a stem cell graft to a child with SCID. CDR3s include the opening cysteine and the closing phenylalanine or tryptophan. Fields, in order: CDR3 DNA, CDR3 protein, clone size, CDR3 length, J gene, D gene, V gene. D genes are given only for firm matches. Size values are once, few and many counts, or a class for expanded clones, and some rows have none.

TGCAGTGCTACTGACCCTATGGAGACCCAGTACTTC	CSATDPMETQYF	few	12	TRBJ2-5	-	TRBV20-1
TGTGCCAGCAGCTTAGACTCCAGCCGTGGACTAGCGGGGGGGCACAATGAGCAGTTCTTC	CASSLDSSRGLAGGHNEQFF	many	20	TRBJ2-1	TRBD2	TRBV11-2
TGTGCCAGCAGCCGGCAGGGATTATCCTACGAGCAGTACTTC	CASSRQGLSYEQYF	-	14	TRBJ2-7	-	TRBV3-1
TGTGCCAGCAGTCCGGGACAAGTAAAGACCCAGTACTTC	CASSPGQVKTQYF	many	13	TRBJ2-5	-	TRBV14
TGTGCCAGCAGCTTATTGAAGACGGTTACCGGGACAGGGGGGTCGACCTACGAGCAGTACTTC	CASSLLKTVTGTGGSTYEQYF	few	21	TRBJ2-7	TRBD1	TRBV11-1
TGTGCCAGCAGTAGAACGGGGACTAGCGAGTTCTTC	CASSRTGTSEFF	-	12	TRBJ2-1	TRBD2	TRBV12-3/TRBV12-4
TGCAGCGCTAACCGGGACATACAAGAGACCCAGTACTTC	CSANRDIQETQYF	many	13	TRBJ2-5	-	TRBV29-1
TGTGCCATCTCGGACCCCGGGACAGGGACCTACGAGCAGTACTTC	CAISDPGTGTYEQYF	-	15	TRBJ2-7	TRBD1	TRBV10-3
TGCGCCAGCAGCTTGTGGCAGGGGGCCAACTACGAGCAGTACTTC	CASSLWQGANYEQYF	many	15	TRBJ2-7	TRBD1	TRBV5-1
TGCAGTGCTAGAGATGACCAAGCTAACTATGGCTACACCTTC	CSARDDQANYGYTF	few	14	TRBJ1-2	-	TRBV20-1
TGCGCCAGCAGCTTGGAATTAGGGGCGTTGAATGAGCAGTTCTTC	CASSLELGALNEQFF	many	15	TRBJ2-1	-	TRBV5-1
TGTGCCAGCAGCTCTGGGTCGGAGAACTATGGCTACACCTTC	CASSSGSENYGYTF	few	14	TRBJ1-2	-	TRBV7-8
TGTGCCAGCAGCTCCGGGACTCAAGAGACCCAGTACTTC	CASSSGTQETQYF	few	13	TRBJ2-5	-	TRBV7-8
TGCGCCAGCAGCTTGTCGGGGACAGGGAGGGACGAGCAGTACTTC	CASSLSGTGRDEQYF	many	15	TRBJ2-7	TRBD1	TRBV5-1
TGTGCCAGCAGCTTGGGACGGATTAGCAATCAGCCCCAGCATTTT	CASSLGRISNQPQHF	-	15	TRBJ1-5	-	TRBV5-8
TGTGCTAGTGGTGGACGGGTCCAAGAGACCCAGTACTTC	CASGGRVQETQYF	few	13	TRBJ2-5	-	TRBV12-5
TGTGCCAGCAGTTTATTCGGCGCTAGCGGAATCTACGAGCAGTACTTC	CASSLFGASGIYEQYF	many	16	TRBJ2-7	TRBD2	TRBV27
TGTGCCAGCAGTGGGACTAGCGGGGGCGAGCAGTACTTC	CASSGTSGGEQYF	-	13	TRBJ2-7	TRBD2	TRBV25-1
TGTGCCAGCACTGTATTGGGGACAGTTAATTCACCCCTCCACTTT	CASTVLGTVNSPLHF	few	15	TRBJ1-6	TRBD1	TRBV6-1
TGTGCCATCATCTTCACGGGTATCGCGGGGGGGTCCGGGGAGCTGTTTTTT	CAIIFTGIAGGSGELFF	-	17	TRBJ2-2	TRBD2	TRBV2
TGTGCCAGCAGCACTAGTGGCTCCCCAGGGTACGAGCAGTACTTC	CASSTSGSPGYEQYF	-	15	TRBJ2-7	-	TRBV7-6
TGCGCCAGCAGCATGGGACAGGGGAACTCCTACGAGCAGTACTTC	CASSMGQGNSYEQYF	-	15	TRBJ2-7	TRBD1	TRBV5-1
TGCAGCGCAAGGGACGGATCCTACGAGCAGTACTTC	CSARDGSYEQYF	many	12	TRBJ2-7	-	TRBV29-1
TGCGCCAGCAGCCTGGAAGGGCCAGGGGGCAGATCACCCCTCCACTTT	CASSLEGPGGRSPLHF	-	16	TRBJ1-6	TRBD1	TRBV5-1
TGTGCCAGCAGTCCACTTATGGAGGGTGCTGAAGCTTTCTTT	CASSPLMEGAEAFF	few	14	TRBJ1-1	-	TRBV27
TGTGCCAGCAAATCTGGGAATAATGAAAAACTGTTTTTT	CASKSGNNEKLFF	-	13	TRBJ1-4	-	TRBV2
TGTGCCTCCAAACCGGTGGGAAATACAGAGCAGTACTTC	CASKPVGNTEQYF	few	13	TRBJ2-7	-	TRBV27
TGTGCCAGCTCACCAAAGGGGGCCGTACACGAGCAGTACTTC	CASSPKGAVHEQYF	few	14	TRBJ2-7	TRBD1	TRBV18
TGTGCCAGCAGCTGGACTACAGATACGCAGTATTTT	CASSWTTDTQYF	many	12	TRBJ2-3	-	TRBV12-3/TRBV12-4
TGTGCCAGCAGCCGGGACCTTCAAGATACGCAGTATTTT	CASSRDLQDTQYF	many	13	TRBJ2-3	-	TRBV6-4
TGTGCCAGCAGCGCACGGGACAGTGGAACCGGGGAGCTGTTTTTT	CASSARDSGTGELFF	many	15	TRBJ2-2	TRBD1	TRBV7-9
TGTGCCAGCAGCTCGGACGGGAGAAGCACAGATACGCAGTATTTT	CASSSDGRSTDTQYF	-	15	TRBJ2-3	-	TRBV5-6
TGTGCCATCAGTGAGTCCCATGGCGGGTACGAGCAGTACTTC	CAISESHGGYEQYF	-	14	TRBJ2-7	-	TRBV10-3
TGCGCCAGCAGCCCCGCGACAGGTTATGGGCAGTACTTC	CASSPATGYGQYF	many	13	TRBJ2-7	-	TRBV5-1
TGTGCCAGCAGTTACTCGTCACAGGGGAGTGAGCAGTTCTTC	CASSYSSQGSEQFF	few	14	TRBJ2-1	TRBD1	TRBV6-5
TGTGCCAGCAGCTTACGGGAGCCGGCCGCCACAGATACGCAGTATTTT	CASSLREPAATDTQYF	few	16	TRBJ2-3	-	TRBV11-2
TGTGCCAGCAGCCCGCGACTAGCGGGAAATTACAATGAGCAGTTCTTC	CASSPRLAGNYNEQFF	-	16	TRBJ2-1	TRBD2	TRBV7-3
TGCAGTGCTACTGGGAGTCAAACTGGAAACACCATATATTTT	CSATGSQTGNTIYF	many	14	TRBJ1-3	-	TRBV20-1
TGTGCCAGCAGCCGAAAGGGTCTTACGGAGACCCAGTACTTC	CASSRKGLTETQYF	-	14	TRBJ2-5	-	TRBV7-8
TGTGCCACCAAACCGGGACTAGCGCAAGAGACCCAGTACTTC	CATKPGLAQETQYF	-	14	TRBJ2-5	TRBD2	TRBV15
TGTGCCAGCAGCGTGGGACAGGATGCCTACGAGCAGTACTTC	CASSVGQDAYEQYF	-	14	TRBJ2-7	TRBD1	TRBV9
TGTGCCAGCAATGAACGGGACGGGTACAATGAGCAGTTCTTC	CASNERDGYNEQFF	-	14	TRBJ2-1	-	TRBV12-3/TRBV12-4
TGTGCCATCAACGCGGGGGGGAACACAGATACGCAGTATTTT	CAINAGGNTDTQYF	many	14	TRBJ2-3	TRBD2	TRBV10-3
TGTGCCAGCAGGCCTTCGGCGGCAACTAATGAAAAACTGTTTTTT	CASRPSAATNEKLFF	few	15	TRBJ1-4	-	TRBV12-3/TRBV12-4